The 29 T cell receptor beta chains below come from one sample, sequenced in a study of T cell responses to AZD1222 COVID-19 vaccine. Only in-frame clones appear in the TCRdb table, and some are missing; sequencing was by immunoSEQ multiplex PCR. Here the sample spans roughly 150,000 clones, about 91% being singletons. This specimen was peripheral blood, taken on day 0 of AZD1222 vaccination. These receptors were taken from an adult in good health.

The rearrangement links TRBV2 to TRBJ1-1; D unclear. Germline V lookup: CDR1 SNHLY, CDR2 FYNNEI. V dropped 8 bases and J dropped 8 bases, with 12 bases sitting between them. The CDR3 runs to 11 residues. This chain's CDR3 is CASLPSVEAFF. The CDR3 nucleotides are TGTGCCAGCCTTCCGAGCGTCGAAGCTTTCTTT.

The sample holds a few counts of this clone. The chain joins TRBV19 to TRBJ2-3, with 7 bases lining up with TRBD2. Germline CDR1 is LNHDA and CDR2 is SQIVND (reference sequence). Trimming at V came to 9 bases and at J to 1 base, leaving 7 bases not matched to a gene. This CDR3 has 14 residues. The chain's CDR3 is CASKIAGGTDTQYF. The DNA for the CDR3 is TGTGCCAGCAAGATAGCGGGTGGCACAGATACGCAGTATTTT.

This sequence joins TRBV5-6 and TRBJ1-2; no clear D. The V and J ends lost 5 bases and 2 bases respectively, with 13 bases between them. The CDR3 extends over 14 amino acids. Germline values: CDR1 SGHDT, CDR2 YYEEEE. The CDR3 region has the DNA TGTGCCAGCAGGAGGTTCACAGTAAACTATGGCTACACCTTC. It specifies CASRRFTVNYGYTF.

This clone was picked up one time. This chain joins TRBV7-2 and TRBJ2-7; D is perhaps TRBD1 or TRBD2 (5 bases each). The CDR3 sequence is 14 residues long. In germline, CDR1 is SGHTA, CDR2 FQGNSA. V dropped 5 bases and J dropped 6 bases, with 17 bases sitting between them. The CDR3 region has the DNA TGTGCCAGCAGCCCACGTGGGGGAGCTGGCGAGCAGTACTTC. It codes for CASSPRGGAGEQYF.

CDR3 nucleotide sequence: TGTGCCAGCACCTTAGAACAACGGGGCAAAAACATTCAGTACTTC. Translating it yields CASTLEQRGKNIQYF. This rearrangement joins TRBV6-5 to TRBJ2-4; weak D call: TRBD2 (5 bases). The germline CDR1 and CDR2 sequences are MNHEY and SVGAGI. This CDR3 is built from 15 residues. Trimming removed 7 bases from V and 3 bases from J, with 16 bases in between.

The DNA for the CDR3 is TGTGCCAGCAGCTTAAACCCGAACACTGAAGCTTTCTTT. As protein: CASSLNPNTEAFF. The chain has TRBV11-2 and TRBJ1-1, with no clear D. The CDR3 spans 13 residues. Germline V lookup: CDR1 SGHAT, CDR2 FQNNGV. V lost 2 bases and J lost 1, with 5 bases in between.

This clone is judged medium-sized. The V gene is TRBV3-1 (or the pseudogene TRBV3-2), the J gene TRBJ1-3; D ambiguous. V lost 2 bases and J lost 2, with 1 base in between. The CDR3 is made up of 12 amino acids. Looked up from germline, CDR1 is LGHDT and CDR2 is YNNKEL (reference sequence). The DNA for the CDR3 is TGTGCCAGCAGCCAAACTGGAAACACCATATATTTT. It encodes CASSQTGNTIYF.

The V gene is TRBV9, the J gene TRBJ1-2; D remains ambiguous. The CDR3 sequence is 12 residues long. The ends were cut back, 5 bases at V and 8 bases at J, with 13 bases in the middle. Per the germline V gene, CDR1 is SGDLS and CDR2 is YYNGEE. The CDR3 here is CASSGQAWGYTF. CDR3 coding DNA: TGTGCCAGCAGTGGGCAGGCCTGGGGCTACACCTTC. Supplemented by reference TRBV9 and TRBJ1-2, the full variable domain reads DSGVTQTPKHLITATGQRVTLRCSPRSGDLSVYWYQQSLDQGLQFLIQYYNGEERAKGNILERFSAQQFPDLHSELNLSSLELGDSALYFCASSGQAWGYTFGSGTRLTVV.

This chain connects TRBV6-5 to TRBJ1-6, with D tentatively TRBD1 (5 bases). CDR3 length equals 15 residues. Trimming left V 4 bases short and J 7 bases short, with 14 bases between. Germline CDR1 and CDR2: MNHEY and SVGAGI. Here the CDR3 DNA reads TGTGCCAGCAGTTTATTACAGGTCCTAAATTCACCCCTCCACTTT. It is translated as CASSLLQVLNSPLHF.

Worth noting for this clone: Other DNA sequences within the sample encode an identical CDR3. This chain connects TRBV9 to TRBJ1-5, with a tentative D call TRBD1 (6 bases). The CDR3 has 15 amino acids. V was cut by 0 bases and J by 4 bases, with 11 bases left in between. Germline CDR1 SGDLS, CDR2 YYNGEE. The CDR3: CASSVGGTPNQPQHF. The CDR3 DNA reads as TGTGCCAGCAGCGTAGGGGGGACACCTAATCAGCCCCAGCATTTT.

The chain uses TRBV6-5 and TRBJ1-5; TRBD1 matches 9 bases. After removal of 6 bases from V and 4 bases from J, the junction contained 7 bases not matched to a gene. The CDR3 is made up of 15 amino acids. Germline V CDR1 and CDR2: MNHEY, SVGAGI. The chain's CDR3 is CASRPLGTGNQPQHF. The CDR3 region has the DNA TGTGCCAGCAGGCCGTTAGGGACAGGGAATCAGCCCCAGCATTTT.

V usage is TRBV6-4 and J usage is TRBJ2-7; 7 nucleotides agree with TRBD1. Looked up from germline, CDR1 is MRHNA and CDR2 is SNTAGT. This CDR3 is 17 amino acids long. The junction had 9 bases not matched to a gene; V was cut back by 0 bases and J by 1 base. The CDR3 nucleotides are TGTGCCAGCAGTGACTCGAACATCAACAGGGGTTCCTACGAGCAGTACTTC. Protein: CASSDSNINRGSYEQYF.

This clone was found a few times. The V and J genes are TRBV27 and TRBJ2-3; TRBD2 aligns across 8 bases. The CDR3 consists of 16 residues. The germline V gene encodes CDR1 MNHEY and CDR2 SMNVEV (reference sequence). V lost 5 bases and J lost 6; bases outside the gene matches: 13. CDR3 region: CASSPVPGGSDDTQYF. The CDR3 nucleotides read TGTGCCAGCAGTCCCGTGCCGGGAGGGTCGGACGATACGCAGTATTTT.

In this sample, this clone turned up a few times. The gene calls are TRBV10-2 and TRBJ2-7; D may be TRBD1 (6 bases). Germline assignment: CDR1 WSHSY and CDR2 SAAADI. This CDR3 has 13 amino acids. Trimming removed 6 bases from V and 6 bases from J, with 15 bases in between. The CDR3 loop is CASRLGGDGEQYF. For the CDR3, the DNA is TGCGCCAGCAGATTAGGGGGAGATGGCGAGCAGTACTTC.

V gene TRBV27 combines with J gene TRBJ1-3; possible D gene TRBD1, 6 bases. The CDR3 runs 19 residues. Trimming removed 5 bases from V and 2 bases from J, with 25 bases in between. Germline V gene sequence: CDR1 MNHEY, CDR2 SMNVEV (reference sequence). CDR3 protein: CASSPLRTATPGAGNTIYF. CDR3 in DNA: TGTGCCAGCAGTCCATTAAGAACAGCAACGCCAGGGGCTGGAAACACCATATATTTT.

V and J are TRBV19 and TRBJ2-1; 14 bases fit TRBD2. Germline CDR1 is LNHDA and CDR2 is SQIVND (reference sequence). CDR3 length equals 15 residues. The V gene end was trimmed by 4 bases and the J gene end by 6 bases; junction bases not matched to a gene: 2. The CDR3 DNA sequence: TGTGCCAGTAGTACCGGACTAGCGGGAGGCAATGAGCAGTTCTTC. Its protein is CASSTGLAGGNEQFF.

This clone occurred once. The chain combines TRBV11-3 with TRBJ1-2; D is perhaps TRBD1 (6 bases). With 4 bases removed from V and 4 bases from J, the gap between germline ends came to 22 bases. Per the germline V gene, CDR1 is SGHNT and CDR2 is YENEEA. This CDR3 spans 17 amino acids. CDR3 loop: CASSSPTGTPTGYGYTF. DNA for the CDR3: TGTGCCAGCAGCTCCCCGACCGGGACACCGACAGGCTATGGCTACACCTTC.

The rearrangement uses TRBV29-1 and TRBJ1-1; no clear D. The CDR3 has 12 amino acids. The V end was cut by 7 bases, the J end by 4 bases, with 13 bases between. CDR1 and CDR2 (germline): SQVTM, ANQGSEA. CDR3 DNA: TGCAGCGCCGTCGCACGCCTCACTGAAGCTTTCTTT. Translation: CSAVARLTEAFF.

V gene TRBV6-2 or TRBV6-3 combines with J gene TRBJ1-5; the D gene is possibly TRBD1 (5 bases). The germline CDR1 and CDR2 sequences are MNHEY and SVGEGT. The V gene lost 3 bases and the J gene lost 1 base, with 7 bases spanning the gap. CDR3 size: 14 residues. CDR3 nucleotides: TGTGCCAGCAGTTATTGGGACAGCAATCAGCCCCAGCATTTT. It codes for CASSYWDSNQPQHF.

CDR3 loop: CASSLAWTGELFF. CDR3 sequence (DNA): TGTGCCAGCAGTTTGGCTTGGACCGGGGAGCTGTTTTTT. This chain uses TRBV27 with TRBJ2-2; D gene uncertain. Trimming removed 3 bases from V and 5 bases from J, with 7 bases in between. In germline, CDR1 is MNHEY, CDR2 SMNVEV (reference sequence). CDR3 length: 13 amino acids.

The rearrangement links TRBV19 to TRBJ1-1; weak D call: TRBD1 (6 bases). V was pared by 1 base and J by 5 bases, with 11 bases between. Germline V lookup: CDR1 LNHDA, CDR2 SQIVND (reference sequence). The CDR3 consists of 14 residues. CDR3 amino acids: CASSIGGARTEAFF. CDR3 sequence (DNA): TGTGCCAGTAGTATAGGGGGGGCGCGGACTGAAGCTTTCTTT.

The V gene is TRBV15, the J gene TRBJ2-1; 16 bases are a match to TRBD2. The length of the CDR3 is 16 residues. After removal of 2 bases from V and 9 bases from J, the junction contained 4 bases not matched to a gene. Germline CDR1 is LNHNV and CDR2 is YYDKDF (reference sequence). The CDR3 sequence is CATSRLGLAGGAEQFF. CDR3 sequence (DNA): TGTGCCACCAGCAGACTGGGACTAGCGGGAGGGGCTGAGCAGTTCTTC.

The V call is TRBV5-1, the J call TRBJ2-7; 13 bases are a match to TRBD2. The ends lost 3 bases at V and 0 bases at J; junction bases unmatched: 6. From germline, CDR1 is SGHRS and CDR2 YFSETQ. The CDR3 runs to 17 residues. The CDR3 DNA reads TGCGCCAGCAGCTCCTCGACTAGCGGGAGGAGCTCCTACGAGCAGTACTTC. Amino acids: CASSSSTSGRSSYEQYF.

This chain connects TRBV28 to TRBJ1-1; D call uncertain. CDR1 is MDHEN and CDR2 is SYDVKM in the germline V gene. Trimming cost V 2 bases and J 9 bases, with 10 bases left between them. The CDR3 spans 12 residues. The CDR3 coding sequence is TGTGCCAGCAGTTTACTGGACGGTAAAGCTTTCTTT. This translates into CASSLLDGKAFF.

The chain uses TRBV7-3 and TRBJ1-1, with unresolved D. Germline loops: CDR1 SGHTA, CDR2 FQGTGA. V was trimmed by 1 base and J by 1 base, leaving 4 bases between them. There are 13 residues in the CDR3. This CDR3 is CASSLKQNTEAFF. The CDR3 bases are TGTGCCAGCAGCTTAAAACAGAACACTGAAGCTTTCTTT.

This clone appeared a single time. This chain connects TRBV5-1 to TRBJ1-3, with 7 positions matching TRBD1. Germline loops: CDR1 SGHRS, CDR2 YFSETQ. The CDR3 runs 18 residues. Trimming took 0 bases from V and 0 from J; bases not matched to a gene: 9. CDR3 sequence reads: CASSLGPLEGASGNTIYF. The CDR3 bases are TGCGCCAGCAGCTTGGGGCCCCTGGAGGGGGCCTCTGGAAACACCATATATTTT.

The chain joins TRBV19 to TRBJ1-2, with D uncertain. This CDR3 has 12 residues. Trimming took off 2 bases at V and 5 bases at J, with 6 bases between the two ends. The germline V gene encodes CDR1 LNHDA and CDR2 SQIVND (reference sequence). The CDR3 protein is CASSISGYGYTF. DNA for the CDR3: TGTGCCAGTAGTATATCGGGGTATGGCTACACCTTC.

The V and J genes are TRBV2 and TRBJ2-7, with D perhaps being TRBD1 or TRBD2 (5 bases each). Between the trimmed V and J ends, which lost 0 bases and 5 bases, there was a span of 14 bases. Germline loops: CDR1 SNHLY, CDR2 FYNNEI. The CDR3 consists of 15 residues. This CDR3 reads CASSEAPSRDHEQYF. The CDR3 DNA reads TGTGCCAGCAGTGAAGCCCCGAGCAGGGACCACGAGCAGTACTTC.

This chain connects TRBV6-6 to TRBJ2-3; D uncertain. The CDR3 spans 12 residues. Germline V lookup: CDR1 MNHNY, CDR2 SVGAGI (reference sequence). The V end lost 2 bases, the J end lost 4 bases, and 4 bases lay between the germline ends. The CDR3 loop reads CASSYDADTQYF. The DNA for the CDR3 is TGTGCCAGCAGTTACGACGCAGATACGCAGTATTTT.